The present entry profiles one T cell receptor beta chain with its context. Its antigen is not identified. The data stem from a study of T cell responses to AZD1222 COVID-19 vaccine. Clones were read by immunoSEQ multiplex PCR, and TCRdb kept only the in-frame ones, dropping some. The table lists some 130,000 clones, 85% to 90% of them singletons. Study-level findings and limits: Spike-specific TCR breadth and depth rose after two AZD1222 doses. Dominant CD4 TCR responses targeted spike regions 160-218 and 743-854.

CDR3 length equals 16 residues. After removal of 4 bases from V and 9 bases from J, the junction contained 11 bases not matched to a gene. Germline values: CDR1 LGHDT, CDR2 YNNKEL (reference sequence). This material consisted of peripheral blood, taken on day 0 of AZD1222 vaccination. The chain carries TRBV3-1 (or the pseudogene TRBV3-2) and TRBJ2-7; 14 bases align to TRBD2. The TCR comes from an adult in good health. The CDR3 coding sequence is TGTGCCAGCAGCCCCCGGACTAGCGGGGGGTCTGGTCGGCAGTACTTC. Translation gives CASSPRTSGGSGRQYF.